The 6 T cell receptor beta chains below come from one sample, sequenced in a study of T cell repertoires in cytomegalovirus infection. TCRdb reanalysed the reads using MiXCR and keeps one entry per CDR3 protein. The data contain roughly 990,000 distinct CDR3 sequences, around 31% of them singletons. For these receptors, no antigen is known. The sequencing used cultured CD8+ T cells from PBMCs, collected from culture after CMV antigen stimulation. The source of these receptors is a human donor in good health (CMV status not recorded). Some clones in this sample may be carry-over from other donors' samples.

This clonotype occurred a few times. This sequence joins TRBV28 and TRBJ2-1; D unresolved. Per germline, CDR1 MDHEN and CDR2 SYDVKM. V was trimmed by 6 bases and J by 1 base, leaving 7 bases between them. This CDR3 contains 13 residues. Here the CDR3 DNA reads TGTGCCAGCAGGTCGGAGTCCTACAATGAGCAGTTCTTC. Residues: CASRSESYNEQFF.

This clonotype was picked up many times. V and J are TRBV7-2 and TRBJ2-5; possibly TRBD2 for D (6 bases). CDR3 length: 13 residues. The germline V gene has CDR1 SGHTA and CDR2 FQGNSA. V was pared by 5 bases and J by 7 bases, with 14 bases between. In DNA form, the CDR3 reads TGTGCCAGCAGCCTTTGGGACTCCCTGACCCAGTACTTC. Encoded protein: CASSLWDSLTQYF.

This clonotype was counted ten times or more. The chain couples TRBV6-5 to TRBJ2-5; D gene uncertain. Trimming took 5 bases from V and 2 from J, leaving 15 bases between them. This CDR3 is built from 15 residues. Germline lookup yields CDR1 MNHEY and CDR2 SVGAGI. CDR3 coding DNA: TGTGCCAGCAGTCACTACGTGGGCACACAAGAGACCCAGTACTTC. Amino acid sequence: CASSHYVGTQETQYF.

With respect to this clonotype: One end of the junction fails to match germline, which may point to a read error. This chain uses TRBV7-9 with TRBJ1-2; D call uncertain. Per the germline V gene, CDR1 is SEHNR and CDR2 is FQNEAQ (reference sequence). The CDR3 covers 9 residues. CDR3 protein: CASSFGSGF. DNA for the CDR3: TGTGCCAGCAGCTTTGGATCCGGATTC. Combining the CDR3 with reference TRBV7-9 and TRBJ1-2 gives the whole variable domain DTGVSQNPRHKITKRGQNVTFRCDPISEHNRLYWYRQTLGQGPEFLTYFQNEAQLEKSRLLSDRFSAERPKGSFSTLEIQRTEQGDSAMYLCASSFGSGFGSGTRLTVV.

V is TRBV27 and J is TRBJ1-1; maybe TRBD1 (6 bases). The germline V gene encodes CDR1 MNHEY and CDR2 SMNVEV (reference sequence). V lost 3 bases and J 1 base, leaving 12 bases between the germline ends. CDR3 length: 15 amino acids. The CDR3 sequence is CASSFGGGRNTEAFF. The CDR3 nucleotides are TGTGCCAGCAGTTTTGGGGGCGGGAGGAACACTGAAGCTTTCTTT.

This clonotype has a handful of counts. This chain joins TRBV20-1 and TRBJ2-3; 7 bases match TRBD1. Germline values: CDR1 DFQATT, CDR2 SNEGSKA (reference sequence). CDR3 length: 17 amino acids. V was pared by 0 bases and J by 1 base, with 10 bases of the junction left unmatched. The chain's CDR3 is CSARDLTQGVGTDTQYF. The CDR3 DNA follows: TGCAGTGCTAGAGATTTAACCCAGGGGGTTGGCACAGATACGCAGTATTTT.